Reported below is one T cell receptor beta chain. The target antigen is unknown. In the naive CD8 group, cells lacked CD45RO and were positively selected for CCR7, so terminally differentiated effector memory CD45RA+ cells were left out. Donation came from healthy HIV-negative adults that had no recent acute infections or vaccinations. The data derive from a study of shared clonotypes between healthy human individuals. Study-level points and caveats: Donors were few, which limited the genetic and exposure-history diversity represented.

An assay was performed, and its level was deep. Every immunoSEQ plate was one replicate of a subset's evenly spread DNA. TCRdb's table, derived via immunoSEQ multiplex PCR, lists solely in-frame clones and lacks some. The sample consists of 2 million to 2.5 million clones, 93% of them appearing once. This TCR derives from a man aged 18-30 years in good health. Some clones in this sample may be carry-over from other donors' samples. The sample comprised naive CD8+ T cells from PBMCs.

The CDR3 region is CASSIGTDMNTEAFF. CDR3 nucleotides: TGTGCCAGTAGTATAGGGACAGATATGAACACTGAAGCTTTCTTT. The chain recombines TRBV19 with TRBJ1-1; the D gene is possibly TRBD1 (6 bases). This CDR3 has 15 residues. Deletions cut 1 base from V and 0 bases from J, with 9 bases between. Germline loops: CDR1 LNHDA, CDR2 SQIVND (reference sequence).